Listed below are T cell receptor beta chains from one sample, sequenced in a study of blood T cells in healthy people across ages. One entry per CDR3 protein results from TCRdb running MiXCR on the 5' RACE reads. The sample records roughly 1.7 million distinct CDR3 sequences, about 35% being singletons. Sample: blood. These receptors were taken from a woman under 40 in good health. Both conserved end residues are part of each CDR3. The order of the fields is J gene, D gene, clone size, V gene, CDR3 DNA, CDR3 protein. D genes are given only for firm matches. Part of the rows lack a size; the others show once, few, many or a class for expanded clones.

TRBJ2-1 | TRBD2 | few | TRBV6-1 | TGTGCCAGCCGGGGACTAGCGGGAAAAATTTCCTACAATGAGCAGTTCTTC | CASRGLAGKISYNEQFF
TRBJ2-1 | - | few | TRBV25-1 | TGTGCCAGCAGTGAATTACGTGCACTGCCCGACAATGAGCAGTTCTTC | CASSELRALPDNEQFF
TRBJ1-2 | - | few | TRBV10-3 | TGTGCCGCAGGGCGTGAAGGGGTCTTGGGCTACACCTTC | CAAGREGVLGYTF
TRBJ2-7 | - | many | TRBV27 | TGTGCCAGCAGTCCCGGACAAGAATGGTACGAGCAGTACTTC | CASSPGQEWYEQYF
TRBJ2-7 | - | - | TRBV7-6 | TGTGCCAGCAGCTTAGTTGGCAGAGGCTTGAACAATGAGCAGTACTTC | CASSLVGRGLNNEQYF
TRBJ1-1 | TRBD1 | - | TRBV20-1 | TGCAGTGCGGACCACAGGGGCCGCTCGGAAGCTTTCTTT | CSADHRGRSEAFF
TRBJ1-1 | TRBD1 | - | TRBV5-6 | TGTGCCAGCAGCCGAGGGGGCATTCTCGCTGAAGCTTTCTTT | CASSRGGILAEAFF
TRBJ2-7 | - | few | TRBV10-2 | TGCGCCAGCCACCCTCGAACCCGGGACCACTACGAGCAGTACTTC | CASHPRTRDHYEQYF
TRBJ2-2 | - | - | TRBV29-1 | TGCAGCGTTGGGGTACCCCCCACCGGGGAGCTGTTTTTT | CSVGVPPTGELFF
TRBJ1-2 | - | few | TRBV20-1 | TGCAGTGCAAAGAGTTGGGACCGGAGAGGGGGTGGCTACACCTTC | CSAKSWDRRGGGYTF
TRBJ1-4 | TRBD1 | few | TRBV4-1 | TGCGCCAGCAGCCGGGGACAGGTTAATGAAAAACTGTTTTTT | CASSRGQVNEKLFF
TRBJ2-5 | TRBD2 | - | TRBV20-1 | TGCAGTGCTCTAAACGGACTACTAGCGGTAGAGACCCAGTACTTC | CSALNGLLAVETQYF
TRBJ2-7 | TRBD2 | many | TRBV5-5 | TGTGCCAGCAGTTTCGGGCTAGCGGGGAGTTACGAGCAGTACTTC | CASSFGLAGSYEQYF
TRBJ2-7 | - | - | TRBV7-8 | TGTGCCAGCTACCCGTCTTTGAGTTCCGAGCAGTACTTC | CASYPSLSSEQYF
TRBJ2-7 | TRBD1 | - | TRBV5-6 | TGTGCCAGCAGCCCCAGTCAAGCAGGGGGCTACGAGCAGTACTTC | CASSPSQAGGYEQYF
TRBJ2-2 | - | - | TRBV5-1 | TGCGCCAGCGGCTTAGGGGGACTGCCGAACACCGGGGAGCTGTTTTTT | CASGLGGLPNTGELFF
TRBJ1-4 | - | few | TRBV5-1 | TGCGCCAGCAGCTTGGGCTCCCGGGGCCTGGAAGGACTGTTTTTT | CASSLGSRGLEGLFF
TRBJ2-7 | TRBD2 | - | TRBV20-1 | TGCAGTGCTGGACTAGCGGGTCTCTACGAGCAGTACTTC | CSAGLAGLYEQYF
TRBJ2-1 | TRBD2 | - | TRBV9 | TGTGCCAGCAGCGTGGTACTAGCGGGAGTCCATGAGCAGTTCTTC | CASSVVLAGVHEQFF
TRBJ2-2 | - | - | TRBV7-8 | TGTGCCAGCAGCCTAATATTGTACCAGAACACCGGGGAGCTGTTTTTT | CASSLILYQNTGELFF
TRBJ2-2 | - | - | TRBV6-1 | TGTGCCAGCAGTGAAGTTGCCAGGGGTGGCACCGGGGAGCTGTTTTTT | CASSEVARGGTGELFF
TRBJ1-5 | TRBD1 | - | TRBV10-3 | TGTGCCATCAGTGTGGACAGGGATCAGCTCCAGCATTTT | CAISVDRDQLQHF
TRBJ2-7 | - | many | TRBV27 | TGTGCCAGCAGTCTCGGGATTGCCTACGAGCAGTACTTC | CASSLGIAYEQYF
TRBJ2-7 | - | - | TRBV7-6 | TGTGCCAGCAGCCCCATTAGCGCTTCCTACGAGCAGTACTTC | CASSPISASYEQYF
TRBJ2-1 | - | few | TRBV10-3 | TGTGCCGTTACACAAGACGACCGAAGGAGCTCCTACAATGAGCAGTTCTTC | CAVTQDDRRSSYNEQFF
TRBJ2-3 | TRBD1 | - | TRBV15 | TGTGCCACCAGGCCTTCCCTGACAGGGGGCGGGAATACGCAGTATTTT | CATRPSLTGGGNTQYF
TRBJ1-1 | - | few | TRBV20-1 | TGCAGTGCTAGGTTGGGGGCGGCTGAAGCTTTCTTT | CSARLGAAEAFF
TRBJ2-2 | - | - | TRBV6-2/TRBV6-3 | TGTGCCAGCAGTATAGGACTCACCGGGGAGCTGTTTTTT | CASSIGLTGELFF
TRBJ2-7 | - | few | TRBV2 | TGTGCCAACAGACAGACCCTCTCCTACGAGCAGTACTTC | CANRQTLSYEQYF
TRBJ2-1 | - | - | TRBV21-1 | TGTGCCAGCAGCAGAGCGGGTTTCTCCTACAATGAGCAGTTCTTC | CASSRAGFSYNEQFF
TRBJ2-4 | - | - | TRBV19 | TGTGCCAGTAGCAACCGTGGGACGACGGAAAACATTCAGTACTTC | CASSNRGTTENIQYF